The T cell receptor beta chain under discussion was sequenced for a study of T-cell memory formation after mild COVID-19. Points on this clonotype: Its target is unknown.

MiXCR, applied by TCRdb to the 5' RACE reads, yields one record per CDR3 protein. The repertoire has 200,000 to 250,000 distinct CDR3 sequences, around 15% of them found once; the top ten carry approximately 3.5%. The CDR3 has 14 residues. V dropped 6 bases and J dropped 7 bases, with 16 bases sitting between them. Germline V CDR1 and CDR2: MGHRA, YSYEKL. Study results and caveats: Contracting clones localized mainly to CM and EM when CD4+ and mainly to EMRA when CD8+. Day 15 to 85 contractors were CD4/CD8 balanced; later expanders leaned CD4+. Memory sampled before infection contained some responding clones, suggesting cross-reactive memory joined.

J is TRBJ1-5 and V is TRBV4-1; D unresolved. The receptor was isolated from a man aged 18-30 years who had mild COVID-19 (a few samples of this study predate the infection). Cell type and time point are not known. Material: PBMCs or a T cell subset sorted from them (not recorded which). In nucleotides, the CDR3 is TGCGCCAGCAGAGACCTTTCAGGCGGACAGCCCCAGCATTTT. This encodes CASRDLSGGQPQHF.